The rows below give T cell receptor beta chains drawn from one sample of a study of a mutant IDH1 vaccine in newly diagnosed glioma. Their antigens remain unidentified. TCRdb keeps only in-frame clones here, not all; method: immunoSEQ multiplex PCR. Among 35,000 to 45,000 clones listed, 65% to 80% were seen once. The specimen was PBMCs, collected from a glioma patient whose treatment included an IDH1 peptide vaccine. The receptor set was obtained from a man aged 35 to 55 with glioma. The CDR3 runs from the conserved cysteine through the conserved F or W. Each record gives: J gene, V gene, D gene, CDR3 protein. A D gene is named only where the DNA matches it firmly.

>TRBJ1-1|TRBV27|-
CASKRGRFTEAFF
>TRBJ1-2|TRBV9|-
CASSVRGEGNYGYTF
>TRBJ1-2|TRBV30|TRBD1
CAWSGDRGMNYGYTF
>TRBJ1-1|TRBV11-2|TRBD1
CASSLFGTANTEAFF
>TRBJ2-5|TRBV5-1|TRBD1
CASSLPQTGLNFQETQYF
>TRBJ2-1|TRBV9|-
CASSVEDNEQFF
>TRBJ2-1|TRBV11-2|TRBD2
CASSSLAEGYNEQFF
>TRBJ2-1|TRBV4-1|-
CASSRSRERGWHEQFF
>TRBJ1-5|TRBV27|TRBD1
CASSLGGQGLLYSNQPQHF
>TRBJ2-1|TRBV19|-
CASSMQDGNEQFF
>TRBJ2-3|TRBV9|TRBD2
CASSLGLAGTDTQYF
>TRBJ2-7|TRBV7-6|-
CASSRGTSYEQYF
>TRBJ1-1|TRBV6-5|-
CASSNRVNTEAFF
>TRBJ1-1|TRBV10-1|-
CASSESNRGRTEAFF
>TRBJ2-4|TRBV10-1|-
CASSTGWGDIQYF
>TRBJ1-4|TRBV7-9|-
CASSLDTGGKLFF
>TRBJ2-1|TRBV5-1|TRBD2
CASSSGLAGADEQFF
>TRBJ1-6|TRBV7-8|-
CASSLPTNSGNSPLHF
>TRBJ2-5|TRBV11-2|TRBD2
CASSLASGSFQTQYF
>TRBJ2-7|TRBV7-2|TRBD1
CASSRDRGLPLF
>TRBJ1-2|TRBV4-1|TRBD1
CASSQPRDRANGYTF
>TRBJ2-1|TRBV7-9|TRBD2
CASSLGGDYVSYNEQFF
>TRBJ1-2|TRBV29-1|-
CSVGPNDNYGYTF
>TRBJ2-1|TRBV19|-
CASSIVAEGDEQFF
>TRBJ2-1|TRBV6-5|TRBD1
CASSYSNQGANEQFF
>TRBJ2-7|TRBV5-4|TRBD2
CASSLVGLAGSYEQYF
>TRBJ2-2|TRBV7-8|TRBD2
CASSLASGSNTGELFF
>TRBJ1-2|TRBV27|-
CASRRDSLANYGYTF
>TRBJ1-4|TRBV9|TRBD1
CASSVGGGPNEKLFF
>TRBJ2-1|TRBV9|-
CASSAGPRASEQFF
>TRBJ2-3|TRBV29-1|TRBD2
CSVALAVSTDTQYF
>TRBJ2-5|TRBV5-4|-
CASSFDHQETQYF
>TRBJ2-2|TRBV19|-
CASTTSPTGNTGELFF
>TRBJ2-4|TRBV5-6|-
CASSLVQGDKNIQYF
>TRBJ2-3|TRBV18|TRBD2
CASSSTSGRGGTQYF
>TRBJ1-4|TRBV11-2|TRBD1
CASRKPGTGDEKLFF
>TRBJ1-1|TRBV5-4|-
CASSFDRIGAEAFF
>TRBJ2-7|TRBV11-3|TRBD2
CASSLGLAAEQYF
>TRBJ1-1|TRBV9|-
CASSALNTEAFF
>TRBJ2-3|TRBV5-1|TRBD2
CASSWAGGASTDTQYF
>TRBJ2-7|TRBV19|TRBD2
CASSTGTSGYYEQYF
>TRBJ2-3|TRBV19|TRBD1
CASSLEARPGQNPRGTDTQYF
>TRBJ2-3|TRBV7-6|TRBD2
CASSLGLPSTDTQYF